What follows are 3 T cell receptor beta chains derived from one specimen sequenced in a study of metastatic and nonmetastatic thyroid tumors. None of the patients had undergone any treatment ahead of thyroid surgery. With MiXCR, TCRdb reprocessed the PCR reads. The sample includes about 6,200 clones, roughly 30% of them seen just once. Sample: adjacent normal tissue. The receptors here all came from a female donor with papillary thyroid cancer or a benign thyroid nodule (not recorded which). Some clones in this sample may be carry-over from other donors' samples.

This clone showed up just a few times. The gene calls are TRBV6-1 and TRBJ1-2; possible D gene TRBD1, 6 bases. The germline V gene encodes CDR1 MNHNS and CDR2 SASEGT. The length of the CDR3 is 15 residues. V was clipped by 5 bases and J by 0 bases, with 13 bases between them. The CDR3 is CASSSDRISNYGYTF. The CDR3 DNA is TGTGCCAGCAGTTCCGACAGGATTTCTAACTATGGCTACACCTTC.

This clone has only a few counts. The rearrangement joins TRBV20-1 to TRBJ1-5, with a tentative D call TRBD1 (6 bases). This CDR3 has 18 residues. Germline CDR1 is DFQATT and CDR2 is SNEGSKA (reference sequence). V shed 0 bases and J shed 0 bases, with 18 bases lying between them. CDR3 sequence (DNA): TGCAGTGCTAGAGATTTGCAGGGGCCAAATTATAGCAATCAGCCCCAGCATTTT. Amino acids: CSARDLQGPNYSNQPQHF.

This clone was seen more than once but under ten times. This chain joins TRBV2 and TRBJ1-2, with D possibly TRBD1 on 6 matching bases. The length of the CDR3 is 12 residues. Per the germline V gene, CDR1 is SNHLY and CDR2 is FYNNEI. V dropped 4 bases and J dropped 5 bases, with 8 bases sitting between them. The CDR3 sequence is CASSATGYGYTF. CDR3 DNA: TGTGCCAGCAGTGCCACAGGGTATGGCTACACCTTC.